Following are 20 T cell receptor beta chains from one sample sequenced in a study of T cells in Graves' hyperthyroidism and ophthalmopathy. Amplification yielded TCR beta CDR3 regions, with RNA transcripts as the source. First-round RT-PCR with HTBI primers amplified the TCR CDR3 region. From the multiplex PCR reads, TCRdb called clonotypes with MiXCR, one entry per CDR3 protein. The sample lists hundreds of thousands of distinct CDR3 sequences; around 40% were seen once. The sequencing sample was made of blood. The origin of the receptors is a woman aged 40 to 49 with Graves' hyperthyroidism.

Ten or more counts support this clonotype. The chain links TRBV2 to TRBJ1-5; D is unresolved. V gave up 7 bases and J gave up 5 bases, with 18 bases separating them. The CDR3 length is 15 residues. Per germline, CDR1 SNHLY and CDR2 FYNNEI. In DNA form, the CDR3 reads TGTGCCAGCAAATCAGCCACAACTTTGCATCAGCCCCAGCATTTT. Protein: CASKSATTLHQPQHF.

V and J are TRBV7-9 and TRBJ2-7, with TRBD2 matching over 7 bases. Per the germline V gene, CDR1 is SEHNR and CDR2 is FQNEAQ (reference sequence). The V gene end was trimmed by 5 bases and the J gene end by 9 bases; junction bases not matched to a gene: 13. The CDR3 length is 14 residues. CDR3 region: CASSPNPGGIGQYF. Written as DNA, the CDR3 is TGTGCCAGCAGCCCCAATCCGGGAGGAATCGGGCAGTACTTC.

With regard to this clonotype: Just one base apart from a much larger clone, this may be a read error. This rearrangement joins TRBV14 to TRBJ1-6, with a possible D match to TRBD1 (6 bases). Germline loops: CDR1 SGHDN, CDR2 FVKESK. The CDR3 is 15 residues long. The CDR3 here is CASSPQGLSFSPLRF. The CDR3 nucleotides are TGTGCCAGCAGCCCGCAGGGGTTAAGTTTTTCACCCCTCCGCTTT.

This clonotype occurred many times. V gene TRBV7-2 combines with J gene TRBJ2-5; D not certain. V was trimmed by 5 bases and J by 4 bases, leaving 8 bases between them. Germline CDR1 SGHTA, CDR2 FQGNSA. CDR3 length: 12 amino acids. The CDR3 bases are TGTGCCAGCAGCCCCTCGCGAGAGACCCAGTACTTC. Its protein is CASSPSRETQYF. The whole variable domain, remainder taken from reference TRBV7-2 and TRBJ2-5, is GAGVSQSPSNKVTEKGKDVELRCDPISGHTALYWYRQSLGQGLEFLIYFQGNSAPDKSGLPSDRFSAERTGGSVSTLTIQRTQQEDSAVYLCASSPSRETQYFGPGTRLLVL.

This clonotype has only a few counts. The V gene is TRBV6-5, the J gene TRBJ2-7, with 7 bases fitting TRBD1. V lost 8 bases to trimming and J lost 3 bases; unmatched junction nucleotides: 7. This CDR3 is built from 13 residues. Germline V lookup: CDR1 MNHEY, CDR2 SVGAGI. The CDR3 protein is CASGTGQVYEQYF. The CDR3 region has the DNA TGTGCCAGCGGCACCGGACAGGTCTACGAGCAGTACTTC.

The gene calls are TRBV5-8 and TRBJ1-5, with 8 bases that match TRBD1. Germline V gene sequence: CDR1 SGHTS, CDR2 YDEGEE. V was clipped by 1 base and J by 2 bases; unmatched bases: 2. The CDR3 loop spans 15 amino acids. CDR3 protein: CASSLMDRGNQPQHF. For the CDR3, the DNA is TGTGCCAGCAGCTTGATGGACAGGGGCAATCAGCCCCAGCATTTT.

There are many counts of this clonotype. The V and J genes are TRBV19 and TRBJ1-5; D may be TRBD1 (5 bases). Between the trimmed V and J ends, which lost 9 bases and 3 bases, there was a span of 18 bases. Germline V gives CDR1 LNHDA, CDR2 SQIVND (reference sequence). The CDR3 totals 15 residues. In DNA form, the CDR3 reads TGTGCCAGCCTCGTTTCGGGAGGGGCCAATCAGCCCCAGCATTTT. Amino acid sequence: CASLVSGGANQPQHF.

This clonotype was picked up many times. V gene TRBV10-1 combines with J gene TRBJ2-2; D possibly corresponds to TRBD2 (6 bases). The V gene's germline CDR1 is WNHNN and CDR2 SYGVQD (reference sequence). V was pared by 2 bases and J by 4 bases, with 8 bases between. CDR3 length: 14 residues. The CDR3 protein is CASSEVGGTGELFF. CDR3 DNA: TGCGCCAGCAGTGAGGTGGGAGGCACCGGGGAGCTGTTTTTT.

This clonotype was found a few times. This sequence joins TRBV11-2 and TRBJ2-7; the D gene could be TRBD1 or TRBD2 (6 bases each). Germline V lookup: CDR1 SGHAT, CDR2 FQNNGV. The CDR3 runs to 15 residues. Trimming took off 5 bases at V and 4 bases at J, with 18 bases between the two ends. The DNA for the CDR3 is TGTGCCAGCAGCCCCAATCTCGGGGGCGGATACGAGCAGTACTTC. Encoded protein: CASSPNLGGGYEQYF.

This clonotype was recorded only once. The junction departs from the called germline gene at one end, perhaps through a read error. The rearrangement uses TRBV7-6 and TRBJ2-5; a possible D gene is TRBD1 (6 bases). The CDR3 runs to 16 residues. The germline V gene encodes CDR1 SGHVS and CDR2 FNYEAQ. This CDR3 is CASSQKYREIQETLYF. DNA for the CDR3: TGTGCCAGCAGCCAGAAGTACAGGGAAATACAAGAGACCCTGTACTTC.

This clonotype was recorded a few times. The V call is TRBV7-8, the J call TRBJ2-7; 10 positions agree with TRBD2. This CDR3 spans 14 amino acids. The ends lost 5 bases at V and 2 bases at J; junction bases unmatched: 3. CDR1 is SGHVS and CDR2 is FQNEAQ in the germline V gene. The DNA of the CDR3 is TGTGCCAGCAGCGCTAGCGGGGGAACCTACGAGCAGTACTTC. Protein sequence: CASSASGGTYEQYF.

This chain uses TRBV20-1 with TRBJ2-7; D may be TRBD1 or TRBD2 (6 bases each). This CDR3 is 15 amino acids long. Trimming cost V 0 bases and J 3 bases, with 15 bases left between them. CDR1 and CDR2 (germline): DFQATT, SNEGSKA (reference sequence). CDR3 protein: CSARDSGAGLYEQYF. The CDR3 DNA follows: TGCAGTGCTAGAGATTCGGGGGCTGGACTCTACGAGCAGTACTTC.

The chain joins TRBV19 to TRBJ1-1, with 8 bases identical to TRBD1. Trimming took 2 bases from V and 4 from J; bases not matched to a gene: 3. CDR1 and CDR2 from the germline V gene are LNHDA and SQIVND (reference sequence). This CDR3 region has 14 residues. The CDR3 DNA follows: TGTGCCAGTAGTATACAGGGGGCGCCCACTGAAGCTTTCTTT. It translates to CASSIQGAPTEAFF.

This clonotype was seen repeatedly, ten times or more. The chain has TRBV28 and TRBJ1-2; 9 nucleotides agree with TRBD1. This CDR3 has 14 amino acids. J gave up 3 bases and V 5 bases, and 4 bases lay outside the gene matches. CDR1 is MDHEN, CDR2 SYDVKM, per germline. The CDR3 reads CASSGGQGDYGYTF. The CDR3 DNA reads TGTGCCAGCAGTGGGGGACAGGGTGACTATGGCTACACCTTC.

There are a few counts of this clonotype. V is TRBV6-5 and J is TRBJ1-5; unclear D gene. Germline-derived CDR1 and CDR2 are MNHEY and SVGAGI. The length of the CDR3 is 15 residues. Trimming removed 6 bases at V and 5 bases at J, with 17 bases between. The CDR3 region is CASSQLESGYQPQHF. CDR3 sequence (DNA): TGTGCCAGCAGCCAATTGGAGTCGGGGTATCAGCCCCAGCATTTT.

This clonotype came up many times. The rearrangement uses TRBV5-5 and TRBJ1-3, with D possibly matching TRBD1 (6 bases). Trimming removed 0 bases from V and 3 bases from J, with 13 bases in between. The CDR3 is 16 amino acids. From germline, CDR1 is SGHKS and CDR2 YYEKEE (reference sequence). CDR3 residues: CASSLGNTGIGNTIYF. CDR3 coding DNA: TGTGCCAGCAGCTTGGGCAATACAGGGATTGGAAACACCATATATTTT. The whole variable domain, filled in from reference TRBV5-5 and TRBJ1-3, reads DAGVTQSPTHLIKTRGQQVTLRCSPISGHKSVSWYQQVLGQGPQFIFQYYEKEERGRGNFPDRFSARQFPNYSSELNVNALLLGDSALYLCASSLGNTGIGNTIYFGEGSWLTVV.

This clonotype was detected many times. The chain couples TRBV13 to TRBJ1-1; possibly TRBD1 for D (5 bases). The germline gives CDR1 PRHDT, CDR2 FYEKMQ (reference sequence). Trimming stripped 5 bases from V and 6 bases from J, with 10 bases between. The CDR3 is made up of 12 amino acids. In DNA, the CDR3 is TGTGCCAGCAGCATCGGGACGGCTGAAGCTTTCTTT. Its protein is CASSIGTAEAFF. The full variable domain, with the rest looked up from reference TRBV13 and TRBJ1-1, is AAGVIQSPRHLIKEKRETATLKCYPIPRHDTVYWYQQGPGQDPQFLISFYEKMQSDKGSIPDRFSAQQFSDYHSELNMSSLELGDSALYFCASSIGTAEAFFGQGTRLTVV.

V and J are TRBV10-3 and TRBJ2-7, with 8 bases aligning to TRBD1. Germline V gene lookup returns CDR1 ENHRY and CDR2 SYGVKD. The CDR3 covers 13 residues. The V and J ends lost 8 bases and 4 bases, in that order; junction bases with no gene match: 7. In nucleotides, the CDR3 is TGTGCCATCCGACAGGGGACCTCTTACGAGCAGTACTTC. Amino acids: CAIRQGTSYEQYF.

The rearrangement links TRBV3-1 to TRBJ1-5, with a possible D match to TRBD1 (6 bases). V was shortened by 1 base and J by 5 bases, with 21 bases between the two germline ends. CDR1 and CDR2 from the germline V gene are LGHDT and YNNKEL (reference sequence). This CDR3 has 18 residues. The CDR3 nucleotides are TGTGCCAGCAGCCAAGGTAACAGGGTGGGTTTTCGCCATCAGCCCCAGCATTTT. Translating it yields CASSQGNRVGFRHQPQHF.

This clonotype came up many times. The chain combines TRBV15 with TRBJ1-3, with D possibly being TRBD1 (6 bases). This CDR3 has 14 residues. The V end was cut by 2 bases, the J end by 4 bases, with 9 bases between. From germline, CDR1 is LNHNV and CDR2 YYDKDF (reference sequence). This CDR3 reads CATSRQGRGNTIYF. CDR3 sequence (DNA): TGTGCCACCAGCAGACAGGGGAGGGGAAACACCATATATTTT.